Given below is one T cell receptor beta chain in context. This sample is drawn from a study of shared clonotypes between healthy human individuals. This CDR3 contains 15 residues. V dropped 0 bases and J dropped 4 bases, with 9 bases sitting between them. Germline V gene sequence: CDR1 MGHDK, CDR2 SYGVNS. Repertoires were generated with immunoSEQ multiplex PCR, while TCRdb's copy carries only in-frame clones and drops some. The sample has a few million clones, approximately 90% seen once. The source material was naive CD4+ T cells from PBMCs. Stated subset: CD45RA+ positively selected. This chain connects TRBV25-1 to TRBJ2-2; TRBD2 might be the D (7 bases). The receptor comes from a man younger than 30 in good health. Some clones in this sample may be carry-over from other donors' samples. The CDR3 loop reads CASSEYRGGTGELFF. The CDR3 DNA reads TGTGCCAGCAGTGAATATAGGGGGGGCACCGGGGAGCTGTTTTTT.